This T cell receptor (beta chain) was captured by sequencing in a study of OX40 agonist ivuxolimab in advanced cancers. Study-level background: Eligibility admitted prior anti-PD-1, anti-PD-L1 or anti-CTLA-4 therapy; around 42% had some.

Study-wide findings and caveats: In a subset of nonresponders, normalized T-cell clonal expansion was also low. The CD4+ and CD8+ T cells in the blood had expanded clonally by week 6 at 0.1 to 3.0 mg/kg.

From germline, CDR1 is SGHTA and CDR2 FQGNSA. The ends were cut back, 1 base at V and 4 bases at J, with 7 bases in the middle. This CDR3 is built from 13 residues. As for this clone: Its antigen is not known.

This table comes from immunoSEQ multiplex PCR, and its TCRdb copy is limited to in-frame clones, with some not included. This table holds about 86,000 clones, about 89% found once. The chain couples TRBV7-2 to TRBJ2-5, with D possibly TRBD1 on 6 matching bases. The specimen was CD4+ or CD8+ T cells sorted from blood, collected in a trial of the OX40 agonist ivuxolimab. The source is an adult with an advanced solid tumor such as melanoma, head and neck, liver or kidney cancer. In DNA form, the CDR3 reads TGTGCCAGCAGCTTAGGACAGGCAGAGACCCAGTACTTC. Amino acids: CASSLGQAETQYF.